These 20 T cell receptor beta chains were all obtained from the same sample, sequenced in a study of blood T cell repertoires in COVID-19. Profiled with immunoSEQ multiplex PCR; TCRdb holds only in-frame clones, not every one. The sample yields approximately 270,000 clones, about 85% seen once. Sequenced input: peripheral blood. These receptors all come from a human donor with COVID-19, enrolled during active disease. The donor label of this sample is uncertain.

J is TRBJ1-5 and V is TRBV6-1; D is unresolved. The CDR3 is 19 residues long. V was shortened by 4 bases and J by 2 bases, with 24 bases between the two germline ends. Germline CDR1 reads MNHNS; CDR2 reads SASEGT. The chain's CDR3 is CASSGRGNFEPFGNQPQHF. CDR3 bases: TGTGCCAGCAGTGGTCGCGGCAACTTTGAGCCGTTTGGCAATCAGCCCCAGCATTTT.

The J gene is TRBJ1-1, the V gene TRBV4-1; D is possibly TRBD1 (6 bases). The CDR3 spans 14 residues. Germline V gene lookup returns CDR1 MGHRA and CDR2 YSYEKL. V was cut by 4 bases and J by 1 base, with 10 bases left in between. The DNA for the CDR3 is TGCGCCAGCAGCCGGTGGGGACAGAACACTGAAGCTTTCTTT. Protein product: CASSRWGQNTEAFF.

V gene TRBV24-1 combines with J gene TRBJ2-1; D may be TRBD2 (5 bases). CDR3 length: 16 residues. V was clipped by 3 bases and J by 1 base, with 12 bases between them. Germline assignment: CDR1 KGHDR and CDR2 SFDVKD. CDR3 DNA: TGTGCCACCAGTGATCCAAGGACTGCATCCTACAATGAGCAGTTCTTC. Translation gives CATSDPRTASYNEQFF.

V gene TRBV19 combines with J gene TRBJ1-4, with D possibly matching TRBD1 (6 bases). From germline, CDR1 is LNHDA and CDR2 SQIVND (reference sequence). Trimming pared 2 bases from V and 3 bases from J, leaving 10 bases between. The CDR3 spans 15 residues. The DNA for the CDR3 is TGTGCCAGTAGTATACTCGGGGGGCCTAATGAAAAACTGTTTTTT. Its translation: CASSILGGPNEKLFF.

Concerning this clone itself: A read error may produce the germline difference seen at one junction end. V gene TRBV7-2 combines with J gene TRBJ2-7, with D unresolved. CDR3 length: 11 amino acids. Germline lookup yields CDR1 SGHTA and CDR2 FQGNSA. DNA for the CDR3: TGTGCCAGCAGCTTAAATCTCTGGCTGGAGTTC. This gives the protein CASSLNLWLEF.

The chain has TRBV6-5 and TRBJ2-7; perhaps TRBD1 as D (5 bases). CDR3 length: 13 amino acids. Germline CDR1 is MNHEY and CDR2 is SVGAGI. Trimming removed 4 bases from V and 4 bases from J, with 11 bases in between. As DNA, the CDR3 is TGTGCCAGCAGTTCGTCCAGGGTTTACGAGCAGTACTTC. It yields the protein CASSSSRVYEQYF.

The chain joins TRBV6-5 to TRBJ1-1, with TRBD1 matching 7 bases. CDR1 is MNHEY, CDR2 SVGAGI, per germline. The junction had 6 bases not matched to a gene; V was cut back by 6 bases and J by 2 bases. This CDR3 comprises 14 residues. The CDR3 protein is CASRPGTVNTEAFF. Here the CDR3 DNA reads TGTGCCAGCAGGCCCGGGACAGTTAACACTGAAGCTTTCTTT.

This chain uses TRBV19 with TRBJ1-1; the D gene is possibly TRBD1 (5 bases). Trimming removed 6 bases from V and 3 bases from J, with 14 bases in between. The germline gives CDR1 LNHDA, CDR2 SQIVND (reference sequence). The CDR3 is 14 amino acids. The CDR3 spells CASSVPGEYTEAFF. CDR3 nucleotides: TGTGCCAGTAGCGTACCGGGGGAGTACACTGAAGCTTTCTTT.

The V and J genes are TRBV7-4 and TRBJ2-7, with a possible D match to TRBD1 (5 bases). The germline CDR1 and CDR2 sequences are SGHVT and SQSDAQ. V shed 3 bases and J shed 4 bases, with 13 bases lying between them. This CDR3 contains 14 residues. The CDR3 here is CASSFKGREYEQYF. In DNA, the CDR3 is TGTGCCAGCAGCTTTAAGGGGCGCGAATACGAGCAGTACTTC.

The CDR3 is CASSVDRGQNTGELFF. DNA for the CDR3: TGTGCCAGCAGCGTAGATCGGGGACAAAACACCGGGGAGCTGTTTTTT. The chain joins TRBV9 to TRBJ2-2; possible D gene TRBD1, 6 bases. This CDR3 is 16 amino acids long. The V and J ends lost 0 bases and 2 bases respectively, with 11 bases between them. In germline, CDR1 is SGDLS, CDR2 YYNGEE.

The chain employs TRBV3-1 (or the pseudogene TRBV3-2) and TRBJ2-5; TRBD2 is a possible D gene (6 bases). Per the germline V gene, CDR1 is LGHDT and CDR2 is YNNKEL (reference sequence). V gave up 0 bases and J gave up 5 bases, with 13 bases separating them. The CDR3 is 15 residues long. Here the CDR3 DNA reads TGTGCCAGCAGCCAAGATAAGCGACTAGTGGAGACCCAGTACTTC. Its protein product is CASSQDKRLVETQYF.

This clone came up once. This sequence joins TRBV9 and TRBJ2-2, with D perhaps TRBD2 (5 bases). The CDR3 spans 17 residues. The V and J ends lost 2 bases and 4 bases respectively, with 18 bases between them. CDR1 is SGDLS, CDR2 YYNGEE, per germline. In nucleotides, the CDR3 is TGTGCCAGCAGCGTTAGCCCCAGCGGTGGTAGCACCGGGGAGCTGTTTTTT. Translation gives CASSVSPSGGSTGELFF.

The V call is TRBV27, the J call TRBJ1-5, with 7 positions matching TRBD1. V was pared by 1 base and J by 1 base, with 13 bases of the junction left unmatched. Germline V gene data show CDR1 as MNHEY and CDR2 as SMNVEV (reference sequence). This CDR3 region has 19 residues. Written as DNA, the CDR3 is TGTGCCAGCAGTTTATTTACTCCCTACAGGGGTGGAAGCAATCAGCCCCAGCATTTT. Translation: CASSLFTPYRGGSNQPQHF.

This sequence joins TRBV7-3 and TRBJ2-7; 10 bases align to TRBD1. The germline V gene has CDR1 SGHTA and CDR2 FQGTGA. Trimming at V came to 5 bases and at J to 5 bases, leaving 15 bases not matched to a gene. The CDR3 length is 17 residues. The CDR3 DNA is TGTGCCAGCAGCGCCCCGGGACAGGGGCCGTCCATGAACGAGCAGTACTTC. Protein sequence: CASSAPGQGPSMNEQYF.

This rearrangement joins TRBV9 to TRBJ2-7; 12 bases align to TRBD2. CDR3 length: 15 amino acids. Per the germline V gene, CDR1 is SGDLS and CDR2 is YYNGEE. With V trimmed by 1 base and J by 2 bases, 1 base remained unmatched. The CDR3 sequence: CASSVLAGGPYEQYF. The CDR3 region has the DNA TGTGCCAGCAGCGTACTAGCGGGAGGGCCCTACGAGCAGTACTTC.

This chain links TRBV7-2 with TRBJ1-3; the match to TRBD1 covers 7 bases. The V gene's germline CDR1 is SGHTA and CDR2 FQGNSA. Trimming removed 5 bases from V and 3 bases from J; junction bases left unmatched: 4. The CDR3 is 14 residues long. As DNA, the CDR3 is TGTGCCAGCAGCCGGGACAGTCTTGGAAACACCATATATTTT. It translates to CASSRDSLGNTIYF.

This rearrangement joins TRBV5-4 to TRBJ2-7; 7 bases line up with TRBD1. The CDR3 extends over 13 amino acids. The ends lost 5 bases at V and 2 bases at J; junction bases unmatched: 4. The germline V gene encodes CDR1 SGHNT and CDR2 YYREEE (reference sequence). The CDR3 sequence: CASRPGQTYEQYF. CDR3 in DNA: TGTGCCAGCAGACCGGGACAGACCTACGAGCAGTACTTC.

The genes are TRBV11-2 and TRBJ2-3; 7 nucleotides match TRBD2. This CDR3 spans 16 amino acids. CDR1 is SGHAT, CDR2 FQNNGV, per germline. Trimming took 2 bases from V and 6 from J; bases not matched to a gene: 11. The CDR3 reads CASSLRASGSEDTQYF. Written as DNA, the CDR3 is TGTGCCAGCAGCTTACGGGCTAGCGGCTCGGAGGATACGCAGTATTTT.

This rearrangement joins TRBV29-1 to TRBJ1-1, with D unresolved. This CDR3 has 11 amino acids. Germline loops: CDR1 SQVTM, CDR2 ANQGSEA. Deletions cut 7 bases from V and 7 bases from J, with 13 bases between. The CDR3 bases are TGCAGCGGCATAGACACAAGTGAAGCTTTCTTT. It specifies CSGIDTSEAFF.

V and J are TRBV7-9 and TRBJ2-3, with 10 positions matching TRBD2. The V gene end was trimmed by 1 base and the J gene end by 2 bases; junction bases not matched to a gene: 9. This CDR3 comprises 18 residues. Germline assignment: CDR1 SEHNR and CDR2 FQNEAQ (reference sequence). CDR3 in DNA: TGTGCCAGCAGCTTAGGGGAATTAGCGGGAGGAATCACAGATACGCAGTATTTT. It translates to CASSLGELAGGITDTQYF.